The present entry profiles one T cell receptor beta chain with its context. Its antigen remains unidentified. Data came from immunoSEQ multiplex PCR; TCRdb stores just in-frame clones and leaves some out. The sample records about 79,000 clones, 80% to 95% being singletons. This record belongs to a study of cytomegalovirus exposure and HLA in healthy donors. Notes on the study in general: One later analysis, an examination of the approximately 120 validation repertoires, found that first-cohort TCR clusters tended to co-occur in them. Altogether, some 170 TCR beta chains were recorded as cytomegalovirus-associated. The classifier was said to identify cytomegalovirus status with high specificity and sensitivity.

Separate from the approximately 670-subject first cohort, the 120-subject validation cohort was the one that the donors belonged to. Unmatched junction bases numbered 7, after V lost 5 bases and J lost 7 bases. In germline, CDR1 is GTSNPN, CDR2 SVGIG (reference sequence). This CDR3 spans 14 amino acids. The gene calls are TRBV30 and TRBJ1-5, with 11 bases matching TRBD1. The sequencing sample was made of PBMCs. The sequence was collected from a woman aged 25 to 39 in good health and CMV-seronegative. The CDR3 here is CAWGGTGGRQPQHF. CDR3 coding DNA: TGTGCCTGGGGCGGGACAGGGGGAAGGCAGCCCCAGCATTTT.